Each of the 14 T cell receptor beta chains below was sequenced from the same sample in a study of regulatory T cells in long-lasting Graves disease. Described time point: newly diagnosed GD, antithyroid drugs for less than 3 months. PBMC-extracted RNA yielded the TCR library. Library construction for TCR beta used iRepertoire HTBI primers and Arm-PCR of CDR3 regions. MiXCR was run by TCRdb on the multiplex PCR reads, yielding one entry per CDR3 protein. The sample shows roughly 400,000 distinct CDR3 sequences, 16% of them seen only once. This sample also belongs to another study, concerning T cells in Graves' hyperthyroidism and ophthalmopathy.

This specimen consisted of peripheral blood mononuclear cells (PBMCs), obtained at new diagnosis, from a patient treated with antithyroid drugs. The receptors were gathered from a woman aged 18 to 35 with Graves disease.

This clonotype has a count of ten or more. The V gene is TRBV20-1, the J gene TRBJ2-3; D not resolved. V lost 3 bases and J lost 6, with 19 bases in between. Germline loops: CDR1 DFQATT, CDR2 SNEGSKA (reference sequence). The CDR3 consists of 15 residues. The CDR3 region has the DNA TGCAGTGCTAGTCTCCAGGAATGGATCACGGATACGCAGTATTTT. Its protein product is CSASLQEWITDTQYF.

This clonotype was counted only a few times. The rearrangement links TRBV7-2 to TRBJ2-1; unclear D gene. This CDR3 comprises 18 residues. Trimming cost V 1 base and J 3 bases, with 19 bases left between them. Germline-derived CDR1 and CDR2 are SGHTA and FQGNSA. CDR3 sequence (DNA): TGTGCCAGCAGCTTAGTAGGTTGGACCACCCCTTTCTACAATGAGCAGTTCTTC. Protein sequence: CASSLVGWTTPFYNEQFF.

The chain uses TRBV19 and TRBJ2-7, with 10 bases aligning to TRBD2. This CDR3 is 16 amino acids long. The junction had 7 bases not matched to a gene; V was cut back by 5 bases and J by 0 bases. The V gene's germline CDR1 is LNHDA and CDR2 SQIVND (reference sequence). CDR3 loop: CASSDSGRASSYEQYF. The DNA for the CDR3 is TGTGCCAGTAGTGACAGCGGGAGGGCCTCCTCCTACGAGCAGTACTTC.

A few counts support this clonotype. CDR3 nucleotide sequence: TGCGCCAGCAGCTTGGCCGCGGGGCTCCCCAATGAGCAGTTCTTC. Amino acid sequence: CASSLAAGLPNEQFF. The chain has TRBV5-1 and TRBJ2-1, with D maybe TRBD2 (6 bases). Germline V gene lookup returns CDR1 SGHRS and CDR2 YFSETQ. The CDR3 is 15 amino acids. V was shortened by 0 bases and J by 6 bases, with 13 bases between the two germline ends.

With regard to this clonotype: A much more abundant neighbour one base away suggests this may be a read error. J is TRBJ2-1 and V is TRBV28; D gene unclear. V gave up 8 bases and J gave up 7 bases, with 24 bases separating them. The CDR3 is made up of 16 amino acids. The germline V gene has CDR1 MDHEN and CDR2 SYDVKM. CDR3 bases: TGTGCCAGCTACTCTTTCGTGGGGTCGAGTGGTAATGAGCAGTTCTTC. Protein sequence: CASYSFVGSSGNEQFF.

This clonotype has only a few counts. This rearrangement joins TRBV6-1 to TRBJ2-3; 7 bases match TRBD2. The CDR3 has 15 amino acids. Germline V gene sequence: CDR1 MNHNS, CDR2 SASEGT. V shed 5 bases, J shed 2 bases, and the junction held 7 bases outside the gene matches. This chain's CDR3 is CASSHSGIPTDTQYF. The CDR3 nucleotides read TGTGCCAGCAGTCACAGCGGGATCCCCACAGATACGCAGTATTTT.

This clonotype occurred once. The V gene is TRBV6-2 or TRBV6-3, the J gene TRBJ1-5, with D maybe TRBD1 (5 bases). Germline assignment: CDR1 MNHEY and CDR2 SVGEGT. The CDR3 covers 15 residues. V lost 4 bases, J lost 0 bases, and 10 bases lay in between. The CDR3 loop is CASSSAGLSNQPQHF. The DNA for the CDR3 is TGTGCCAGCAGTTCCGCGGGGCTTAGCAATCAGCCCCAGCATTTT.

CDR3 sequence reads: CASSPDRGSYEQYF. CDR3 coding DNA: TGTGCCAGCTCACCGGACAGGGGAAGCTACGAGCAGTACTTC. The V call is TRBV18, the J call TRBJ2-7, with 9 bases fitting TRBD1. CDR3 length: 14 residues. Losses at the gene ends were 3 bases for V and 3 bases for J; bases not matched to a gene: 3. Germline V lookup: CDR1 KGHSH, CDR2 LQKENI.

This clonotype was seen many times. The rearrangement joins TRBV28 to TRBJ2-5, with a weak D call TRBD2 (5 bases). Germline assignment: CDR1 MDHEN and CDR2 SYDVKM. The CDR3 has 13 residues. V lost 3 bases and J lost 9, with 14 bases in between. CDR3 sequence (DNA): TGTGCCAGCAGTTTTCGGGGATTGGAGGCCCAGTACTTC. This gives the protein CASSFRGLEAQYF. The entire variable domain, with the rest obtained from reference TRBV28 and TRBJ2-5, is as follows: DVKVTQSSRYLVKRTGEKVFLECVQDMDHENMFWYRQDPGLGLRLIYFSYDVKMKEKGDIPEGYSVSREKKERFSLILESASTNQTSMYLCASSFRGLEAQYFGPGTRLLVL.

This clonotype was detected ten times or more. The rearrangement uses TRBV28 and TRBJ2-3, with TRBD2 matching 7 bases. With V trimmed by 6 bases and J by 2 bases, 14 bases remained unmatched. The CDR3 is made up of 17 amino acids. The germline V gene encodes CDR1 MDHEN and CDR2 SYDVKM. This CDR3 is CASSPPTSVAFTDTQYF. The CDR3 DNA follows: TGTGCCAGCAGCCCCCCAACTAGCGTAGCTTTCACAGATACGCAGTATTTT.

The chain joins TRBV20-1 to TRBJ1-5, with D unresolved. This CDR3 spans 11 amino acids. Per germline, CDR1 DFQATT and CDR2 SNEGSKA (reference sequence). Trimming stripped 0 bases from V and 4 bases from J, with 1 base between. CDR3 DNA: TGCAGTGCTAGAGAAAATCAGCCCCAGCATTTT. Residues: CSARENQPQHF.

The chain uses TRBV27 and TRBJ2-7; D may be TRBD2 (7 bases). Germline V gene sequence: CDR1 MNHEY, CDR2 SMNVEV (reference sequence). The V end was cut by 3 bases, the J end by 3 bases, with 12 bases between. The CDR3 sequence is 14 residues long. The CDR3 here is CASSFSGEGYEQYF. CDR3 DNA sequence: TGTGCCAGCAGTTTTTCAGGGGAGGGCTACGAGCAGTACTTC.

Worth noting for this clonotype: This sequence may be a read error, since a much larger clone differs from it by one base. DNA of the CDR3: TGCAGTGTCAGAGACAGCTCCATGAACACTGAAGCTTTCTTT. Amino acids: CSVRDSSMNTEAFF. The genes are TRBV20-1 and TRBJ1-1; perhaps TRBD1 as D (5 bases). The CDR3 is 14 amino acids. V gave up 7 bases and J gave up 0 bases, with 15 bases separating them. The germline gives CDR1 DFQATT, CDR2 SNEGSKA (reference sequence).

The rearrangement links TRBV13 to TRBJ2-6, with a weak D call TRBD1 (7 bases). Germline loops: CDR1 PRHDT, CDR2 FYEKMQ (reference sequence). Trimming stripped 2 bases from V and 2 bases from J, with 13 bases between. This CDR3 region has 17 residues. CDR3 in DNA: TGTGCCAGCAGCTTAAAGGGGGCGGGGACTGGGGCCAACGTCCTGACTTTC. Translated: CASSLKGAGTGANVLTF.